This T cell receptor beta chain appears in the sequencing data of a study of shared clonotypes between healthy human individuals. Authors' analysis steps: Without quality scores, immunoSEQ junctional reads could not be filtered like full-length reads. Repertoires were generated with immunoSEQ multiplex PCR, while TCRdb's copy carries only in-frame clones and drops some. The DNA was the basis for D and trimming; V, J and clone size are from that table. The sample includes over 700,000 clones, over 60% of them seen just once. Notes on this clone: This likely came from a read error, as a far larger clone is one base away.

The ends were cut back, 4 bases at V and 4 bases at J, with 17 bases in the middle. There are 15 residues in the CDR3. CDR1 is SGHRS, CDR2 YFSETQ, per germline. This chain uses TRBV5-1 with TRBJ1-1; possible D gene TRBD1, 5 bases. This clonotype originated in a young woman in good health. Sequenced: memory CD4+ T cells sorted from blood. Subset meaning: CD45RA-negative fraction. CDR3 DNA sequence: TGCGCCAGCAGCCTCCGGGGGGGAGGCACCACTGAAGCTTTCTTT. Encoded protein: CASSLRGGGTTEAFF.